The 3 T cell receptor beta chains reported below all come from one sample, sequenced in a study of Ad26.COV2.S vaccination and SARS-CoV-2 variants. Produced via immunoSEQ multiplex PCR; TCRdb's table is partial and in-frame only. The sample holds about 400,000 clones, about 83% seen once. The treatment was: about 20 received Ad26.COV2.S at low or high dose, single or two shots; five or six received placebo; per-sample allocation not given. Collection of the samples took place on day 63 after the first injection of vaccine or placebo. Sequencing used peripheral blood, obtained in a trial of Ad26.COV2.S vaccine versus placebo. These TCRs come from a person aged 18-60 years who received the Ad26.COV2.S COVID-19 vaccine or a placebo.

In this sample, this clone turned up a few times. The chain recombines TRBV7-2 with TRBJ1-2; 10 bases are a match to TRBD1. V gave up 4 bases and J gave up 8 bases; unmatched junction bases: 10. The germline gives CDR1 SGHTA, CDR2 FQGNSA. This CDR3 is built from 15 residues. CDR3 sequence (DNA): TGTGCCAGCAGCTCAGCCTCGACAGGGGGCTTCGGCTACACCTTC. It is translated as CASSSASTGGFGYTF.

This clone was seen a handful of times. This sequence joins TRBV11-2 and TRBJ2-1; D unresolved. There are 14 residues in the CDR3. Trimming cost V 3 bases and J 8 bases, with 14 bases left between them. CDR1 SGHAT and CDR2 FQNNGV come from the germline V gene. For the CDR3, the DNA is TGTGCCAGCAGCTTGGAGACACAATTGGATGAGCAGTTCTTC. This gives the protein CASSLETQLDEQFF.

The V and J genes are TRBV20-1 and TRBJ1-1; D not certain. Germline CDR1 reads DFQATT; CDR2 reads SNEGSKA (reference sequence). Trimming took 3 bases from V and 6 from J, leaving 14 bases between them. The CDR3 covers 13 residues. The CDR3 DNA reads TGCAGTGCTAGTGAGTCGTTCGACTCTGAAGCTTTCTTT. It is translated as CSASESFDSEAFF.